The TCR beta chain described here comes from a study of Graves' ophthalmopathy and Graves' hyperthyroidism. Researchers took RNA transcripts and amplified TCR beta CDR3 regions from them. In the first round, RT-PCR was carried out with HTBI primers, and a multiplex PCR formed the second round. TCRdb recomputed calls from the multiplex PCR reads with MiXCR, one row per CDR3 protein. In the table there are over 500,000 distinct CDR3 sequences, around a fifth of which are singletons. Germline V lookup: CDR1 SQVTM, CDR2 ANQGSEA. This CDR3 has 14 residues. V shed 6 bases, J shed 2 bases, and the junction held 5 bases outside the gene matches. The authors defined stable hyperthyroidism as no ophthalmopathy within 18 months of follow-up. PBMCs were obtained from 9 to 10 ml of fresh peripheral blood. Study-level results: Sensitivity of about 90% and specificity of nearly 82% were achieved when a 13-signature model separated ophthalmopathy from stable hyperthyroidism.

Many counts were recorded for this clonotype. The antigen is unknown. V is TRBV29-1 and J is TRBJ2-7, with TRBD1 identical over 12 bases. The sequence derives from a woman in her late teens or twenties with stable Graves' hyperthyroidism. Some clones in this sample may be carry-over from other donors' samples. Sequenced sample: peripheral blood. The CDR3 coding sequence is TGCAGCGTGGGGTGGGACAGGGGGCCCTACGAGCAGTACTTC. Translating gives CSVGWDRGPYEQYF.